Given below is one TCR beta chain in context. Its antigen is currently not known. The record has no base qualities; no much larger clone is one base away. CD8 naive samples were CD45RO-negative cells positively selected for CCR7, giving a CD45RA+CCR7+ population that excluded TemRA cells. The donors were healthy, HIV-negative adults with no recently reported acute infections or vaccinations. Every donor was a Caucasian adult residing in Nashville, Tennessee, USA. Blood was collected by leukapheresis, and PBMCs were isolated by Ficoll-Histopaque density gradient centrifugation and then cryopreserved in liquid nitrogen vapor phase. Analytical flow cytometry was used to check the purity and quantity of each magnetically sorted T cell population. From each sorted fraction, genomic DNA was isolated and quantified by UV absorbance on a Nanodrop 2000c. Using the deep immunoSEQ assay, TCR CDR3 regions were amplified from genomic DNA by multiplex PCR. Genomic DNA extracted from each cell subset was distributed evenly over all wells of several immunoSEQ 96-well plates, and each plate served as one replicate. For sorted subsets, each replicate PCR was loaded with around 220 ng genomic DNA, equivalent to some 31,000 T cell genomes. Purified libraries were measured with a Qubit 3.0 fluorometer, size-checked on a Bioanalyzer 2100, and measured again with the KAPA Library Quantification kit. Every immunoSEQ 96-well plate was sequenced on a separate single-read 150-cycle Illumina NextSeq 550 flow cell. From the authors' description of their analysis: Because only junctional sequences without quality scores were contained in the immunoSEQ output, filtering matching that applied to full-length reads could not be performed. To assign V/J genes and CDR3, sequences were annotated against IMGT germline references using PyIR, a Python wrapper for IgBLAST v1.9. Reads were filtered out if the reads had weak V/J assignments (E-value above 1e-6), no CDR3, stop codons, out-of-frame junctions, or ambiguous translated residues. V3J clonotypes were defined as sequences sharing the same inferred V gene, J gene, and CDR3 amino acid sequence. The percentage overlap between two repertoires was calculated by dividing the number of shared unique clonotypes by the size of the smaller repertoire. Richness of each repertoire was evaluated using RTK rarefaction, the Chao1 estimator, and Recon v2.1 estimates of unobserved clonotypes. Generation probabilities were computed with OLGA for all TCRbeta clonotypes obtained by the gDNA method from several donors. TCRdb took over this immuneACCESS table, retaining in-frame rearrangements with V and J assigned. Such tables are incomplete; in checked studies, under half of the missing clones stem from an unresolved V gene, and the remainder is unexplained. V, J and clone size derive from that table, while D and trimming were established from the DNA sequence. The sample table contains about 700,000 clones; only one count was recorded for about 92% of them. Roughly 22% of the sample comes from the top ten.

The data originate from a study of shared clonotypes between healthy human individuals (dated by TCRdb to about 2020). Regarding the complete study: The cohort included three men and a couple of women between 18 and 49 years of age. For each donor, CD4 naive and CD4 memory were each given three plates, CD8 naive was given two plates, and CD8 memory was given one plate. To estimate repertoire size and how much clonotype sharing occurs between individuals, the study deeply sequenced the blood TCR repertoires of five healthy adults. To increase sequencing depth and limit assay-specific biases, different laboratories used diverse techniques to prepare libraries and sequence TCR repertoires. Per donor, leukapheresis produced somewhere between about 0.94 and 10 billion PBMCs. Beyond this particular receptor, the publication reports: The small number of donors limited the genetic and exposure-history diversity represented. Pairwise subsampling led to the expectation that sequencing depth would affect the degree of clonotype sharing among donors. Higher generation probabilities were observed for clonotypes shared by all four sorted-subset donors than for non-shared clonotypes. Incomplete sequencing was indicated by rarefaction of sorted-subset datasets, despite the large sequencing depth. Sampling was limited to blood, and TCR repertoires in tissue likely differ from TCR repertoires in blood. Across a few donors, around 5% of naive CD4, 3% to 4% of naive CD8, about 2.3% of memory CD4, and over 0.35% of memory CD8 clonotypes were shared. Naive subsets generally had larger estimated clonotype richness than memory subsets did.

CDR1 SGDLS and CDR2 YYNGEE are derived from the germline V gene. V is clipped by 3 bases and J by 9 bases, and the sequence between their germline boundaries is 13 bases long. Inclusive of the bounding cysteine and phenylalanine, the CDR3 is 13 residues long. Solely the CDR3 DNA is kept, with 39 bases framed from the first base. The V gene is TRBV9 and the J gene is TRBJ2-1; the D gene may be TRBD1 or TRBD2, since each aligns over 5 bases. This receptor was taken from a man younger than 40 in good health. The sample consisted of naive CD8+ T cells sorted from blood. The sample's cell subset or site label, in plain terms: CD45RA+CCR7+. This receptor has the CDR3 CASSAFGGGEQFF. The DNA sequence is TGTGCCAGCAGCGCCTTTGGGGGTGGTGAGCAGTTCTTC. Reference TRBV9 and TRBJ2-1 proteins supply the regions before and after the CDR3; the full variable domain is: DSGVTQTPKHLITATGQRVTLRCSPRSGDLSVYWYQQSLDQGLQFLIQYYNGEERAKGNILERFSAQQFPDLHSELNLSSLELGDSALYFCASSAFGGGEQFFGPGTRLTVL.